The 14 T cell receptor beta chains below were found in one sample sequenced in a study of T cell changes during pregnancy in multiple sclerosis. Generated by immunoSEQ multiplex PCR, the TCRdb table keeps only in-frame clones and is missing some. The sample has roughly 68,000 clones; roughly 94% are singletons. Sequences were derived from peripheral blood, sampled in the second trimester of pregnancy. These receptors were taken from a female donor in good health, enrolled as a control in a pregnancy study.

CDR3 bases: TGTGCCAGCAGTTACTCGATCCGCGAACAGCCCCAGCATTTT. This translates into CASSYSIREQPQHF. This rearrangement joins TRBV6-5 to TRBJ1-5, with D uncertain. The germline V gene has CDR1 MNHEY and CDR2 SVGAGI. The V gene lost 0 bases and the J gene lost 7 bases, with 10 bases spanning the gap. The CDR3 runs to 14 residues.

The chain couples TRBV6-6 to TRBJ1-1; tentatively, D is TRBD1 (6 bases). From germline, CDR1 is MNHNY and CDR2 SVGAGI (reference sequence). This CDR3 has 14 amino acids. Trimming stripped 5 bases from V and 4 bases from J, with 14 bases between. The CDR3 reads CASSPGGAGTEAFF. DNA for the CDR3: TGTGCCAGCAGTCCCGGGGGGGCGGGCACTGAAGCTTTCTTT.

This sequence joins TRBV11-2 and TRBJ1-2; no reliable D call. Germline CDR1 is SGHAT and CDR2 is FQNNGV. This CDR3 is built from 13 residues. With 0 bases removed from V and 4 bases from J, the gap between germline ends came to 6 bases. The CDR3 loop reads CASSLELAYGYTF. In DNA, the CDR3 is TGTGCCAGCAGCTTAGAGCTGGCCTATGGCTACACCTTC.

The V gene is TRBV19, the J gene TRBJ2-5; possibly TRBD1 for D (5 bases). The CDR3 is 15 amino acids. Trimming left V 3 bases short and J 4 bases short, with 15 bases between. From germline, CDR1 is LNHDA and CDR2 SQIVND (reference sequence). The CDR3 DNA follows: TGTGCCAGTAGTATGGGGCACCCCATGGGAGAGACCCAGTACTTC. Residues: CASSMGHPMGETQYF.

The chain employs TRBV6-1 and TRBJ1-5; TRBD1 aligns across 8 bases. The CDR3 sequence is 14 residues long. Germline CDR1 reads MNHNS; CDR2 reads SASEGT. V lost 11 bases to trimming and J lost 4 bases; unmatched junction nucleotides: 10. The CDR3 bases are TGTGCCGTCCAGGACAGGGTGGGGAATCAGCCCCAGCATTTT. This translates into CAVQDRVGNQPQHF.

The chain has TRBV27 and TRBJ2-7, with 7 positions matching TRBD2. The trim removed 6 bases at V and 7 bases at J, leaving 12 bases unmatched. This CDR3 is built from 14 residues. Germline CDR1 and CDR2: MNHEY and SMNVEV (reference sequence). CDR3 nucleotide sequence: TGTGCCAGCAGGGTGACTCTCTCAGCGGGGGAGCAGTACTTC. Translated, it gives CASRVTLSAGEQYF.

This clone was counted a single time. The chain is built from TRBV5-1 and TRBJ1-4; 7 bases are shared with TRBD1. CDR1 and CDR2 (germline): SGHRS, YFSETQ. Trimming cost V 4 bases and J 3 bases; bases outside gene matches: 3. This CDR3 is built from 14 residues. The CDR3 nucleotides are TGCGCCAGCAGCCCCGGGACAGCTAATGAAAAACTGTTTTTT. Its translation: CASSPGTANEKLFF.

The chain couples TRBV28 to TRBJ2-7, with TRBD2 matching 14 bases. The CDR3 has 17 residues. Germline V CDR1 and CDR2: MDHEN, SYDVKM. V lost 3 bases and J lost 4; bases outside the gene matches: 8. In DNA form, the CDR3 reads TGTGCCAGCAGTTTTCATGGGACTAGCGGGAGTCCGTACGAGCAGTACTTC. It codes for CASSFHGTSGSPYEQYF.

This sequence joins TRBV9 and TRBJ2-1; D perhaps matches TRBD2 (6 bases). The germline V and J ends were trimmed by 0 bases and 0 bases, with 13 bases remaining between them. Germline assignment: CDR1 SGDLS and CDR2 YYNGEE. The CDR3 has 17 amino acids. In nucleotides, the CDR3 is TGTGCCAGCAGCGTAGGCTTAGCCGGGAGCTCCTACAATGAGCAGTTCTTC. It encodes CASSVGLAGSSYNEQFF.

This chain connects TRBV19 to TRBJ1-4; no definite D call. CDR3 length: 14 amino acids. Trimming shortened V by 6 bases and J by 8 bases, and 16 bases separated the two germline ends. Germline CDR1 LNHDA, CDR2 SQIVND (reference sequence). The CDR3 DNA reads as TGTGCCAGTAGGGCCTATCCCAGGAGGGAAAAACTGTTTTTT. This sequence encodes CASRAYPRREKLFF.

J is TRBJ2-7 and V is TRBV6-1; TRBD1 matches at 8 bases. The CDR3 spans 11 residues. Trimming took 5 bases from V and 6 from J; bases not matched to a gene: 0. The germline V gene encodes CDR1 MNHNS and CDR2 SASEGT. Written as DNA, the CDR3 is TGTGCCAGCAGTACAGGGGGCGAGCAGTACTTC. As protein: CASSTGGEQYF.

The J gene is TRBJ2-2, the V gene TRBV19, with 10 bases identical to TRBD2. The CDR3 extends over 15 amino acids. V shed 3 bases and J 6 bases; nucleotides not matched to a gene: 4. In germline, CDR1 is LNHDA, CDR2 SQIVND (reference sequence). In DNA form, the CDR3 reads TGTGCCAGTAGTATCGGACTAGCGGTAGCCGGGGAGCTGTTTTTT. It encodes CASSIGLAVAGELFF.

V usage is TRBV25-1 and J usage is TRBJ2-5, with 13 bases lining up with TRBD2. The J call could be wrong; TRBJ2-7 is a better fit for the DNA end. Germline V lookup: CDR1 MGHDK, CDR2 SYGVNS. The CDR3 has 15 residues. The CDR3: CASSVKLAGGYEQYF. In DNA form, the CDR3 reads TGTGCCAGCAGTGTCAAACTAGCGGGAGGGTACGAGCAGTACTTC.

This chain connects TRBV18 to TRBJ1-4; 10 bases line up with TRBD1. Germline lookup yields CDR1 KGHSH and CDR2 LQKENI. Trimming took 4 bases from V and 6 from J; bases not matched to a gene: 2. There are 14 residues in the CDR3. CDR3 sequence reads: CASSRGTGDEKLFF. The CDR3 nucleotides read TGTGCCAGCTCACGTGGGACAGGGGATGAAAAACTGTTTTTT.